Below, one TCR beta chain is given with its context. The age range of participants was about 18 to 89 years, with residence in around 22 US areas. Germline trimming cut 4 bases from V and 9 bases from J; bases unmatched to any gene: 4. This CDR3 has 15 amino acids. Germline assignment: CDR1 MNHEY and CDR2 SVGAGI. The sample is drawn from a study of blood T cell repertoires in COVID-19. Repertoires were generated with immunoSEQ multiplex PCR, while TCRdb's copy carries only in-frame clones and drops some. The repertoire consists of 250,000 to 300,000 clones, with around 90% occurring once and the leading ten covering around 2%.

Sequencing was performed on PBMCs or T cells enriched from blood (not recorded which). The source is a woman aged 60-70 years in a cohort exposed to, infected with or recovered from COVID-19 (not recorded which). This chain links TRBV6-5 with TRBJ1-6; 12 bases match TRBD1. The CDR3 loop reads CASSWGQGAGSPLHF. In nucleotides, the CDR3 is TGTGCCAGCAGTTGGGGACAGGGGGCTGGTTCACCCCTCCACTTT.